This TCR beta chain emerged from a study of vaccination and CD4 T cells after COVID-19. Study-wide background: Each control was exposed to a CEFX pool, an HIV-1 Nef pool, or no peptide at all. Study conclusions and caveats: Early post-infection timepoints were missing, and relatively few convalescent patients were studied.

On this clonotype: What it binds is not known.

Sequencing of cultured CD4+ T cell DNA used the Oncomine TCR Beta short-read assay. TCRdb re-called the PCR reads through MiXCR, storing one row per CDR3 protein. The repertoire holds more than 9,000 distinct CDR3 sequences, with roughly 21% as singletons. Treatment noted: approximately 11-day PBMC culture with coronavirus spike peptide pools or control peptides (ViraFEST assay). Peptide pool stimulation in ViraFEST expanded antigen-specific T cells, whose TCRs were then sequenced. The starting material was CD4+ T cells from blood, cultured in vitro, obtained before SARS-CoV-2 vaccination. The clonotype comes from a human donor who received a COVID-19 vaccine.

CDR3 amino acids: CASSVAPASPIYYGYTF. Here the CDR3 DNA reads TGTGCCAGCAGCGTAGCCCCGGCCAGCCCAATTTACTATGGCTACACCTTC. This sequence joins TRBV9 and TRBJ1-2; D not certain. The V end was cut by 0 bases, the J end by 3 bases, with 18 bases between. CDR1 and CDR2 (germline): SGDLS, YYNGEE. The CDR3 spans 17 residues.